The TCR beta chain under discussion was sequenced for a study of control samples from healthy donors and cancer patients (TCRdb year 2020). The CDR3 runs 14 amino acids, cysteine and phenylalanine included. The DNA shown is the 42-base CDR3, in frame from base 1. Trimming accounts for 3 bases at V and 7 bases at J, while the number of junction bases matched to no gene is 9. CDR1 and CDR2 are drawn from the germline V gene (reference sequence): DFQATT, SNEGSKA. Library preparation employed the immunoSEQ multiplex PCR assay. Here the immuneACCESS table is served through TCRdb, limited to in-frame sequences with V and J called. Missing clones are a known gap in these copies; in checked studies unresolved V genes cover under half, and the rest lacks a known reason. The sample records approximately 190,000 clones, roughly nine tenths of which are singletons. Clones ranked in the top ten supply 1.5% to 2% of the sample.

About this clone: No cognate antigen has been identified for it. One base away there is no much larger clone; base qualities are not given.

This clonotype was sampled from a young man in good health. The sample taken for sequencing was blood. The rearranged segments are TRBV20-1 and TRBJ2-1, with 7 middle bases fitting TRBD1. The DNA sequence reads TGCAGTGCTAGTAGGGGGCCGACACGGAATGAGCAGTTCTTC. Its coded protein is CSASRGPTRNEQFF.